This T cell receptor beta chain was sequenced during a study of blood T cell repertoires in COVID-19. Study information: Samples representing acute and convalescent COVID-19 were sourced from the United States, Italy and Spain. T cells, B-cell-depleted T cells, or PBMCs supplied cDNA or gDNA.

Per the original methods: From reference gene primer amplification, estimates of nucleated cell counts were derived. Repertoires were generated with immunoSEQ multiplex PCR, while TCRdb's copy carries only in-frame clones and drops some. The DNA gave D and trimming, while V, J and clone size come from that table. The table records roughly 200,000 clones, more than 75% of them present only once. Looked up from germline, CDR1 is SNHLY and CDR2 is FYNNEI. Trimming took 8 bases from V and 6 from J, leaving 16 bases between them. This CDR3 is 14 amino acids long. The chain carries TRBV2 and TRBJ1-4; TRBD1 is a possible D gene (5 bases). Material: peripheral blood. The TCR comes from a woman aged 60-70 years with COVID-19, enrolled during active disease. CDR3 in amino acids: CASGGIMGHEKLFF. Written as DNA, the CDR3 is TGTGCCAGCGGGGGGATTATGGGGCATGAAAAACTGTTTTTT.